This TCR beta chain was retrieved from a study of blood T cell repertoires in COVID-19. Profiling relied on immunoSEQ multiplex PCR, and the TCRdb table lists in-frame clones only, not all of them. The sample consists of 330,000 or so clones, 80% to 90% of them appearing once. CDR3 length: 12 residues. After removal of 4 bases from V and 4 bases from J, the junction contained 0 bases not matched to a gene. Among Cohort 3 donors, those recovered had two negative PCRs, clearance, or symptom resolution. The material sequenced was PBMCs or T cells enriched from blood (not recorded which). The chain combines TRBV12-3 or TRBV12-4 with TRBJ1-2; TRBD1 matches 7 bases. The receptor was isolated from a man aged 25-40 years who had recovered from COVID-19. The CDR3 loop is CASSSGGYGYTF. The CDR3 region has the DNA TGTGCCAGCAGTTCAGGGGGCTATGGCTACACCTTC.